This is a list of T cell receptor beta chains from one sample in a study of blood T cell repertoires in COVID-19. Clones were sequenced by immunoSEQ multiplex PCR, and TCRdb holds only the in-frame ones, with some missing. The repertoire holds 45,000 to 60,000 clones, with 84% as singletons. The sequencing input was peripheral blood. The receptors here all came from a man between 50 and 59 years old with acute or convalescent COVID-19. CDR3s leave out the opening cysteine and the closing phenylalanine or tryptophan.

cdr3_aa	v_call	j_call
ASSLEDRANQPQH	TRBV7-6	TRBJ1-5
ASSQENSGNTIY	TRBV3-1/TRBV3-2	TRBJ1-3
ASRTGIGVSNQPQH	TRBV27	TRBJ1-5
ATSDPTRGRNEQY	TRBV24-1	TRBJ2-7
ASSIGQGHGYT	TRBV19	TRBJ1-2
ASSQEAGGEDNEQF	TRBV4-1	TRBJ2-1
ASSLDSAGTQY	TRBV5-1	TRBJ2-3
ASSEAGAATYVQY	TRBV6-1	TRBJ2-7
ASSLGQGLAGEETQY	TRBV5-1	TRBJ2-5
ASSYSGVNNEQF	TRBV6-2/TRBV6-3	TRBJ2-1
ASSQGNRGEETQY	TRBV16	TRBJ2-5
ASSPTGTGGSPLH	TRBV6-5	TRBJ1-6
ASSYKGLTSGRNIQY	TRBV6-2/TRBV6-3	TRBJ2-4
ASSTDRYSGNTIY	TRBV5-1	TRBJ1-3
ASSLSQGIHEQY	TRBV27	TRBJ2-7
ASSYRTGPYEQY	TRBV27	TRBJ2-7
ASSEQTGGDTGELF	TRBV2	TRBJ2-2
ASSLTRDEQY	TRBV11-2	TRBJ2-7
ASSVGGGDREQF	TRBV9	TRBJ2-1